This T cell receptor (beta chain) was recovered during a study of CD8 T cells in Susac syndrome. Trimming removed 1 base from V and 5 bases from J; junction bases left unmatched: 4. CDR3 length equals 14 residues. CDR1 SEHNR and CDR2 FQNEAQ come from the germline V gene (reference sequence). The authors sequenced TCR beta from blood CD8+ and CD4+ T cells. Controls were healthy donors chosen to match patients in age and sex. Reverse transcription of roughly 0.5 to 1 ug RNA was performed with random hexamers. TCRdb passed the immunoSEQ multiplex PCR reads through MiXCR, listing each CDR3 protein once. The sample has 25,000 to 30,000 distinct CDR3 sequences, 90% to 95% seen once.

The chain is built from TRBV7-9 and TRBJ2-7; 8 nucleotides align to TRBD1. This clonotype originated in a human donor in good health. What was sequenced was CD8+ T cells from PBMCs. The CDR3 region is CASSLGTGIHEQYF. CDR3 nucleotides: TGTGCCAGCAGCTTAGGGACAGGGATCCACGAGCAGTACTTC.